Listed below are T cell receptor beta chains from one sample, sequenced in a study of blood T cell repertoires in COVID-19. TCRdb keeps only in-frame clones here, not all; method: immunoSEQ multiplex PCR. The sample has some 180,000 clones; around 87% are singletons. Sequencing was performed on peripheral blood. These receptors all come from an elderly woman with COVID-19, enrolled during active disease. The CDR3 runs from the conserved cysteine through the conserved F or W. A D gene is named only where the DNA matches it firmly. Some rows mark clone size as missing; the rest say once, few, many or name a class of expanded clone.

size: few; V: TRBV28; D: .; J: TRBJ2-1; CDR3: CASLKAGLQQNEQFF; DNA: TGTGCCAGCCTGAAGGCGGGGCTTCAACAAAATGAGCAGTTCTTC
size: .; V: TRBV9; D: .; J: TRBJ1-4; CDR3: CASSVDQGNEKLFF; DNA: TGTGCCAGCAGCGTAGACCAGGGGAATGAAAAACTGTTTTTT
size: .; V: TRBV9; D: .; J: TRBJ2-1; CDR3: CASSVVGRGPGHNEQFF; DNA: TGTGCCAGCAGCGTAGTAGGGCGAGGGCCCGGCCACAATGAGCAGTTCTTC
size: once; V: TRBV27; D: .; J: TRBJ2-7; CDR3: CASSPTRWWEQYF; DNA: TGTGCCAGCAGTCCGACAAGATGGTGGGAGCAGTACTTC
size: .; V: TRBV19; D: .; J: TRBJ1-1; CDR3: CATTETGRMNTEAFF; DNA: TGTGCCACTACCGAGACAGGACGCATGAACACTGAAGCTTTCTTT
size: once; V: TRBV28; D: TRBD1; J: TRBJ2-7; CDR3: CASSGQGNGYEQYF; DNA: TGTGCCAGCAGTGGACAGGGAAATGGCTACGAGCAGTACTTC
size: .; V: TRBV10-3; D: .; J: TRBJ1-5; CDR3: CAISEPQGGQHF; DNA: TGTGCCATCAGTGAGCCGCAAGGGGGACAGCATTTT
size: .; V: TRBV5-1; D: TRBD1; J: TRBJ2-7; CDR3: CASGPGQTTYEQYF; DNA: TGCGCCAGCGGCCCGGGACAGACGACCTACGAGCAGTACTTC
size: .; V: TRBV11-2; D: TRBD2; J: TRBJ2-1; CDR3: CASSSASGTSVPHEQFF; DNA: TGTGCCAGCAGCTCCGCGTCAGGGACTAGCGTCCCACATGAGCAGTTCTTC
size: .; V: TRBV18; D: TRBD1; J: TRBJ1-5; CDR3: CASSPGQGLSYSNQPQHF; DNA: TGTGCCAGCTCACCGGGACAGGGTTTGAGTTATAGCAATCAGCCCCAGCATTTT
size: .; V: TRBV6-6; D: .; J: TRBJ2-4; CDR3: CASSDYAKQGALTF; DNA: TGTGCCAGCAGTGACTACGCCAAACAAGGGGCGCTGACATTC
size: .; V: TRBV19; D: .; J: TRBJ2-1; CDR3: CASSITGVQNEQFF; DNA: TGTGCCAGTAGTATAACCGGGGTCCAAAATGAGCAGTTCTTC
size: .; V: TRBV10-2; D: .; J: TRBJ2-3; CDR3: CASSESRSLRRADTQYF; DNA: TGCGCCAGCAGTGAGTCCCGATCCCTCAGGCGCGCAGATACGCAGTATTTT
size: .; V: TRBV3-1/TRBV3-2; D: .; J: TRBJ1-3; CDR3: CASSWSEGSGNTIYF; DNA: TGTGCCAGCAGCTGGAGCGAGGGCAGTGGGAACACCATATATTTT
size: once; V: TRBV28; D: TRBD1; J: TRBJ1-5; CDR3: CASNSGQAPLGQHF; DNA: TGTGCCAGCAACTCCGGACAGGCCCCCCTGGGCCAGCATTTT
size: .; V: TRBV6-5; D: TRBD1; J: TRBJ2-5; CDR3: CASGGRGFQETQYF; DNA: TGTGCCAGCGGAGGCAGGGGGTTCCAAGAGACCCAGTACTTC
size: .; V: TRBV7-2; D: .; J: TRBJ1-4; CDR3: CASGRDRNEKLFF; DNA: TGTGCCAGCGGGCGGGACCGAAATGAAAAACTGTTTTTT
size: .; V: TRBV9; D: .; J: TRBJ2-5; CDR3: CASSVAPTQETQYF; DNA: TGTGCCAGCAGCGTAGCCCCTACTCAAGAGACCCAGTACTTC
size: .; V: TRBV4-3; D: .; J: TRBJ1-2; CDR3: CASSQETGYGYTF; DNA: TGCGCCAGCAGCCAAGAGACTGGCTATGGCTACACCTTC
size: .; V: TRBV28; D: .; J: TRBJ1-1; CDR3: CASRPGATNTEAFF; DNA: TGTGCCAGCAGACCAGGGGCCACGAACACTGAAGCTTTCTTT
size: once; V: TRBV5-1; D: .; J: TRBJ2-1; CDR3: CASSLVPDEQFF; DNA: TGCGCCAGCAGCTTGGTCCCGGATGAGCAGTTCTTC
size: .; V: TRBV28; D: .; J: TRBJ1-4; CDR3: CASSPRRSGEKLFF; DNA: TGTGCCAGCAGTCCCCGACGGAGCGGTGAAAAACTGTTTTTT
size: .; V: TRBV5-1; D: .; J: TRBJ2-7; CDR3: CASSAGQLGYEQYF; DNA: TGCGCCAGCAGCGCGGGACAGTTAGGATACGAGCAGTACTTC
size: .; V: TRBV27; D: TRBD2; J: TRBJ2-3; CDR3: CASSVRLADTDTQYF; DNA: TGTGCCAGCAGCGTCAGACTAGCGGACACAGATACGCAGTATTTT
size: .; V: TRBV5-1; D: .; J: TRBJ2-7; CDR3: CASSAGQIYEQYF; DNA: TGCGCCAGCAGCGCGGGACAGATCTACGAGCAGTACTTC
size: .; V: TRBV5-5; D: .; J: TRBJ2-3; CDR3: CASSLVQGTDTQYF; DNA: TGTGCCAGCAGCTTGGTCCAGGGTACAGATACGCAGTATTTT
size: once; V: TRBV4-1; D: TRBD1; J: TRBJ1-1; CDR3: CASSQSTGGLTEAFF; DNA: TGCGCCAGCAGCCAATCGACAGGGGGCCTGACTGAAGCTTTCTTT
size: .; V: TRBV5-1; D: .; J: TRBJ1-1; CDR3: CASCQQSMNTEAFF; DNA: TGCGCCAGCTGCCAACAGAGTATGAACACTGAAGCTTTCTTT
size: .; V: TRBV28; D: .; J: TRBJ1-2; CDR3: CASSLQDFYGYTF; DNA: TGTGCCAGCAGTTTACAGGATTTCTATGGCTACACCTTC
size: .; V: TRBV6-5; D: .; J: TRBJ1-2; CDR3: CASSPNRSYGYTF; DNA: TGTGCCAGCAGCCCCAACAGGAGCTATGGCTACACCTTC
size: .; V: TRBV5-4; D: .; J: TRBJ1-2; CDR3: CASRPGAENYGYTF; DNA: TGTGCCAGCAGGCCAGGGGCGGAAAACTATGGCTACACCTTC
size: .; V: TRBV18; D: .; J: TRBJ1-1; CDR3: CASSPPGAHGGTEAFF; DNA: TGTGCCAGCTCACCTCCCGGGGCGCACGGGGGCACTGAAGCTTTCTTT
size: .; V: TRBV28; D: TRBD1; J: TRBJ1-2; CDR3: CASSLSGHGTGGLPGHYGYTF; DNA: TGTGCCAGCAGTTTAAGCGGGCATGGGACAGGGGGGTTACCGGGGCACTATGGCTACACCTTC
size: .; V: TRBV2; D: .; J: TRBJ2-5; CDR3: CASKLSTGREETQYF; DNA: TGTGCCAGCAAATTGTCTACAGGGCGGGAGGAGACCCAGTACTTC
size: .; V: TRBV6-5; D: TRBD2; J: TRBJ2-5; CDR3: CASTYGGKETQYF; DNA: TGTGCCAGCACCTACGGGGGGAAAGAGACCCAGTACTTC
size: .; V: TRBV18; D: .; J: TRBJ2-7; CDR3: CASSPPLRNRMSSYEQYF; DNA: TGTGCCAGCTCACCACCGTTGAGGAACAGGATGAGCTCCTACGAGCAGTACTTC
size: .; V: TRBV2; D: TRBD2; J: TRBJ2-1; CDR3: CASMTAGGPYEQFF; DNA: TGTGCCAGCATGACAGCGGGAGGGCCATATGAGCAGTTCTTC
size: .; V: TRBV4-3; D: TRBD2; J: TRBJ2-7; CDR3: CASSQIPGLEYEQYF; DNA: TGCGCCAGCAGCCAAATACCGGGACTAGAATACGAGCAGTACTTC
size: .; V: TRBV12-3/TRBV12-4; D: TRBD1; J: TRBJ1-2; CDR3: CASTNRGGYTF; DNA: TGTGCCAGCACCAACAGGGGTGGCTACACCTTC
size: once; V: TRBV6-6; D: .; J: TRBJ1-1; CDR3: CASSSEPGVEAFF; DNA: TGTGCCAGCAGTTCTGAACCCGGGGTTGAAGCTTTCTTT
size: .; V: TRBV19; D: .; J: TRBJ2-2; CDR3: CASTGAGKNTGELFF; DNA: TGTGCCAGTACTGGGGCAGGGAAAAACACCGGGGAGCTGTTTTTT
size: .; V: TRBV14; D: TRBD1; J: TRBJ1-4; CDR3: CASSQRTGTNEKLFF; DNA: TGTGCCAGCAGCCAAAGGACAGGGACTAATGAAAAACTGTTTTTT
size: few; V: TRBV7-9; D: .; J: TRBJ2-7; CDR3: CASSLAGAYYEQYF; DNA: TGTGCCAGCAGCTTAGCGGGGGCCTACTACGAGCAGTACTTC
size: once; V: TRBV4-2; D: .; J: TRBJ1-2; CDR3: CASSQDGGEDYGYTF; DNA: TGTGCCAGCAGCCAAGATGGAGGGGAGGACTATGGCTACACCTTC
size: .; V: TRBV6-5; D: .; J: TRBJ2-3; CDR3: CASSYSTSRADTQYF; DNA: TGTGCCAGCAGTTACTCCACTAGTCGCGCAGATACGCAGTATTTT
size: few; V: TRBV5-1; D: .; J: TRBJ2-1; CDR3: CASSYTGSNEQFF; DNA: TGCGCCAGCAGCTACACAGGGAGCAATGAGCAGTTCTTC
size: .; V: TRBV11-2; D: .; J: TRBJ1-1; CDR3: CASSRVGDTEAFF; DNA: TGTGCCAGCAGCCGGGTGGGTGACACTGAAGCTTTCTTT
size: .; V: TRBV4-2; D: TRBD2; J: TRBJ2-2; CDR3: CASSLHIGTSGRGELFF; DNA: TGTGCCAGCAGCTTACACATCGGGACTAGCGGGAGAGGGGAGCTGTTTTTT
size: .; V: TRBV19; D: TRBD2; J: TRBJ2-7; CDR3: CASSRGLVVDEQYF; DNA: TGTGCCAGTAGTAGGGGACTAGTCGTCGACGAGCAGTACTTC
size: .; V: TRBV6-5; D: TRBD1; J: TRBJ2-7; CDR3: CASSPKGTVTYEQYF; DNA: TGTGCCAGCAGTCCGAAGGGGACAGTGACCTACGAGCAGTACTTC
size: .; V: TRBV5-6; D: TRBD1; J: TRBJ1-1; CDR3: CASSLTGVNTEAFF; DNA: TGTGCCAGCAGCTTAACAGGGGTGAACACTGAAGCTTTCTTT
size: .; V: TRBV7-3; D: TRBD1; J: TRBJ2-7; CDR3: CASSSTGGDEQYF; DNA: TGTGCCAGCAGTTCGACAGGGGGCGACGAGCAGTACTTC
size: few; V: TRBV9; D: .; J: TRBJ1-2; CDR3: CASSVAGSVYGYTF; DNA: TGTGCCAGCAGCGTAGCAGGATCGGTCTATGGCTACACCTTC
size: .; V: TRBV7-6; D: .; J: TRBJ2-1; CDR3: CASSRGPGEDNEQFF; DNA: TGTGCCAGCAGCCGTGGTCCGGGGGAAGACAATGAGCAGTTCTTC